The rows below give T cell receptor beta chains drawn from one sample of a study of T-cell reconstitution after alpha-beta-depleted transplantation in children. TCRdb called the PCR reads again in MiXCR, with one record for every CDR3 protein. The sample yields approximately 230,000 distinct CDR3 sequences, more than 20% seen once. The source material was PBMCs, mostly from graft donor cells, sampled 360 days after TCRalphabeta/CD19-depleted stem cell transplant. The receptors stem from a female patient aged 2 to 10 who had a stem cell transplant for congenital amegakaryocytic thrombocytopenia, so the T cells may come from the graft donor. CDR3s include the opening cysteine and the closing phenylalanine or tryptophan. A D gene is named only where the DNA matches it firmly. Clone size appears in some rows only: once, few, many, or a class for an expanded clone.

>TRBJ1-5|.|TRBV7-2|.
TGTGCCAGCAGCTTAGCTCCGGCGTGGCAGGGCAATCAGCCCCAGCATTTT
CASSLAPAWQGNQPQHF
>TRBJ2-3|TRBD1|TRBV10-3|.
TGTGCCATCAGTGAGACCGAGGAATACCGGGACAGAAGCAATGGGGACACAGATACGCAGTATTTT
CAISETEEYRDRSNGDTDTQYF
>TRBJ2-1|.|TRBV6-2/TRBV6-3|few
TGTGCCAGCAGTTACTCGAGGTCCTACAATGAGCAGTTCTTC
CASSYSRSYNEQFF
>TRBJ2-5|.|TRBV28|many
TGTGCCAGCAGTGTAAGGACCACTTGGGGGACCCAGTACTTC
CASSVRTTWGTQYF
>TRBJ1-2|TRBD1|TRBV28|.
TGTGCCATCAACTTCTTAACGGACAGGGGGGGGCCTTATGGCTACACCTTC
CAINFLTDRGGPYGYTF
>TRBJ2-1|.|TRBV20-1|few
.
CSAKAGTGRFLENEQFF
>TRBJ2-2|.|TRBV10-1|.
TGCGCCAGTGCGGCGTCCTTCAGCACCGGGGAGCTGTTTTTT
CASAASFSTGELFF
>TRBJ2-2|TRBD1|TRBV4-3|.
TGCGCCAGCAGCCAAGACTGGCAGCAGGGGGTCGGGGAGCTGTTTTTT
CASSQDWQQGVGELFF
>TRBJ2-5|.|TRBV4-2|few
TGTGCCAGCAGCCAAGATCCTATTGAAGAGACCCAGTACTTC
CASSQDPIEETQYF
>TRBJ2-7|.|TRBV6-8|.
TGTGCCAGCAGTTATTACGTCTCCTACGAGCAGTACTTC
CASSYYVSYEQYF
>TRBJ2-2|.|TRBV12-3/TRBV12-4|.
TGTGCCAGCAGTTCGGAATTTACCGGGGAGCTGTTTTTT
CASSSEFTGELFF
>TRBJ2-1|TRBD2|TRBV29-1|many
TGCAGCGTTCCAATTAGCGGGAGGGCCCGCAATGAGCAGTTCTTC
CSVPISGRARNEQFF
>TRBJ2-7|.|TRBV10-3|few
TGTGCCATCAGTTTGGTAGGGCTCTACGAGCAGTACTTC
CAISLVGLYEQYF
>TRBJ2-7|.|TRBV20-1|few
TGCAGTGCTAGACTAGCGAAAAATGTCTACGAGCAGTACTTC
CSARLAKNVYEQYF
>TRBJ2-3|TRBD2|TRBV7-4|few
TGTGCCAGCAGCTTATGCGGGGGGTACACAGATACGCAGTATTTT
CASSLCGGYTDTQYF
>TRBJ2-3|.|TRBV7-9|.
TGTGCCAGCAGCAACCCACCAGAGACAGATACGCAGTATTTT
CASSNPPETDTQYF
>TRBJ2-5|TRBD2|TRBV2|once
TGTGCCAGCAGTCAACTAGCGGGGTGGGAGACCCAGTACTTC
CASSQLAGWETQYF
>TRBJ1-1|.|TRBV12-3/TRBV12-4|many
TGTGCCAGCAGTTTAGAAGGACAGATGAACACTGAAGCTTTCTTT
CASSLEGQMNTEAFF
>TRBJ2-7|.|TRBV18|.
TGTGCCAGCTCACCACGAATGTGGGATAGGAAACCGTGGGGATCCTACGAGCAGTACTTC
CASSPRMWDRKPWGSYEQYF
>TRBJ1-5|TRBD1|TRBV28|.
TGTGCCAGCAGTTTACCTACAGGGGGCAATCAGCCCCAGCATTTT
CASSLPTGGNQPQHF
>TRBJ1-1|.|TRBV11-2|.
TGTGCCAGCAGCTTACTACAGGGTCGGACCATGAACACTGAAGCTTTCTTT
CASSLLQGRTMNTEAFF
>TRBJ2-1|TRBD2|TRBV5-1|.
TGCGCCAGCGCCGGTCGGCTAGCGGGGGGGGGCTACAATGAGCAGTTCTTC
CASAGRLAGGGYNEQFF
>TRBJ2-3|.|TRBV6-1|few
TGTGCCAGCACCCTGGGACCACAGGAGGCAGATACGCAGTATTTT
CASTLGPQEADTQYF
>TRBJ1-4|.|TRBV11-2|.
TGTGCCAGCAGCCCCCACACGGGAACTGAAAAACTGTTTTTT
CASSPHTGTEKLFF
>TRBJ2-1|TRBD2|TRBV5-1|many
TGCGCCAGCAGCTACACCGGGACTAGCGTCTATGAGCAGTTCTTC
CASSYTGTSVYEQFF
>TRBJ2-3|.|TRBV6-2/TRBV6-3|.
TGTGCCAGCAGATCCCTCGGTGATACGCAGTATTTT
CASRSLGDTQYF
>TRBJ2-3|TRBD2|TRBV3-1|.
TGTGCCAGCAGCCAAGCAGGAGCGGGAGTGACAGATACGCAGTATTTT
CASSQAGAGVTDTQYF
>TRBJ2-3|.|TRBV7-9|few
TGTGCCAGCAGCCCAGGAGGGGATACGCAGTATTTT
CASSPGGDTQYF
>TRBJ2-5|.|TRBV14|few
TGTGCCAGCAGCCAAGAATACGCGCAGACCCAGTACTTC
CASSQEYAQTQYF
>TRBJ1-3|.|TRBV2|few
TGTGCCGGGGCTGGAAACACCATATATTTT
CAGAGNTIYF
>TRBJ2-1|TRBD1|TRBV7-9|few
TGTGCCAGCAGCCCGGGGGACAGGAAAAACAATGAGCAGTTCTTC
CASSPGDRKNNEQFF
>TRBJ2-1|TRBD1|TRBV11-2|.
TGTGCCAGCAGCTTAGTGGCAGGGGGCCTCGATGAGCAGTTCTTC
CASSLVAGGLDEQFF
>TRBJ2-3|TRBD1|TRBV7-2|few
TGTGCCAGCAGCTTAGTTGGGACAGGACACACAGATACGCAGTATTTT
CASSLVGTGHTDTQYF
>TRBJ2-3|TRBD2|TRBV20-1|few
TGCAGTGCTCCTAGACTAGCGGGGGACACAGATACGCAGTATTTT
CSAPRLAGDTDTQYF
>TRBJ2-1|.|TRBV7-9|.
TGTGCCAGCAGCTCCGGACGGGGAGAGAATGAGCAGTTCTTC
CASSSGRGENEQFF
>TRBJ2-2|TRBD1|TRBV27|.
TGTGCCAGCAGTTTACTTGACAGGGCCCTCACCGGGGAGCTGTTTTTT
CASSLLDRALTGELFF
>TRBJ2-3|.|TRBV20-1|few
TGCAGTGCTAAAAGCTGGGGGAATCACACAGATACGCAGTATTTT
CSAKSWGNHTDTQYF
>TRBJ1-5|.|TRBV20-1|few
TGCAGTGCTAGAGGGCCTAATCAGCCCCAGCATTTT
CSARGPNQPQHF
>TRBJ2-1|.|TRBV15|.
TGTGCCACCAGCAGAGATCAAGGGAACAATGAGCAGTTCTTC
CATSRDQGNNEQFF